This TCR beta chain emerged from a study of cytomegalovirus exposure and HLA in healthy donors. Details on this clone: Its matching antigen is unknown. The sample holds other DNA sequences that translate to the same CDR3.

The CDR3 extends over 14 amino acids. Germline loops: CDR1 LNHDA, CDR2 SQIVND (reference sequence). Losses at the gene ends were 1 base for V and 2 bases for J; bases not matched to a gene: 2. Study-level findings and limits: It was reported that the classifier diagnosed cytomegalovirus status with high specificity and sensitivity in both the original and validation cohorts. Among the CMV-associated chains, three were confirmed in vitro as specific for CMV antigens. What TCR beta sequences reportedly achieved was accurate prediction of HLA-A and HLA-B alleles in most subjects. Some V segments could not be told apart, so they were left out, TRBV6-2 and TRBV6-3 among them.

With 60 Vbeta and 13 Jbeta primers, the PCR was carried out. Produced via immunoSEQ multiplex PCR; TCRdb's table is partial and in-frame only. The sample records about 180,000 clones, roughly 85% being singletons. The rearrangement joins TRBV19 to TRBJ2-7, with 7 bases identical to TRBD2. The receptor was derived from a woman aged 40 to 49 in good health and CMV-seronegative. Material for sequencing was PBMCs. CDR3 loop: CASSIGGGPYEQYF. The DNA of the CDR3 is TGTGCCAGTAGTATAGGGGGAGGGCCCTACGAGCAGTACTTC. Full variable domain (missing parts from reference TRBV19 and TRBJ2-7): DGGITQSPKYLFRKEGQNVTLSCEQNLNHDAMYWYRQDPGQGLRLIYYSQIVNDFQKGDIAEGYSVSREKKESFPLTVTSAQKNPTAFYLCASSIGGGPYEQYFGPGTRLTVT.